Below are 17 T cell receptor beta chains sequenced from a single sample in a study of shared clonotypes between healthy human individuals. The repertoire was sequenced with immunoSEQ multiplex PCR; TCRdb's copy has only in-frame clones and lacks some. The data contain approximately 740,000 clones, more than 85% of them singletons. CD8 cells regarded as naive lacked CD45RO, were positively chosen for CCR7, and omitted terminally differentiated effector memory CD45RA+ cells. Sequencing used naive CD8+ T cells sorted from blood. These receptors were collected from a man under 40 in good health.

The chain is built from TRBV7-6 and TRBJ2-3; 10 bases map to TRBD2. Trimming removed 1 base from V and 6 bases from J; junction bases left unmatched: 19. The CDR3 loop spans 20 amino acids. Germline V gene sequence: CDR1 SGHVS, CDR2 FNYEAQ. This CDR3 is CASSLDAPSGRSGRPDTQYF. The CDR3 DNA reads as TGTGCCAGCAGCTTAGATGCTCCTAGCGGGAGATCCGGGAGGCCCGATACGCAGTATTTT.

The rearrangement joins TRBV9 to TRBJ2-3; D is unresolved. The CDR3 is 16 amino acids. CDR1 SGDLS and CDR2 YYNGEE come from the germline V gene. V was cut by 4 bases and J by 4 bases, with 19 bases left in between. The CDR3 coding sequence is TGTGCCAGCAGCCCTTCCGGGTTAAAGGTGGCAGATACGCAGTATTTT. Its translation: CASSPSGLKVADTQYF.

This sequence joins TRBV18 and TRBJ2-5; 8 positions match TRBD1. The CDR3 has 16 residues. Germline loops: CDR1 KGHSH, CDR2 LQKENI. Losses at the gene ends were 1 base for V and 4 bases for J; bases not matched to a gene: 8. The CDR3 region is CASSPLETGEVETQYF. CDR3 sequence (DNA): TGTGCCAGCTCACCACTCGAGACAGGGGAAGTAGAGACCCAGTACTTC.

The chain is built from TRBV4-3 and TRBJ1-4, with 8 bases matching TRBD1. The CDR3 totals 16 residues. The germline V gene has CDR1 LGHNA and CDR2 YSLEER. V lost 0 bases, J lost 11 bases, and 11 bases stayed unmatched. The chain's CDR3 is CASSQDGGTGEGKLFF. Written as DNA, the CDR3 is TGCGCCAGCAGCCAAGATGGTGGGACAGGTGAGGGCAAACTGTTTTTT.

As concerns this clone: Other DNA sequences of this sample code for an identical CDR3. The genes are TRBV7-9 and TRBJ2-3; D unresolved. V was cut by 6 bases and J by 0 bases, with 7 bases left in between. CDR1 is SEHNR, CDR2 FQNEAQ, per germline (reference sequence). There are 13 residues in the CDR3. CDR3 protein: CASSLSSTDTQYF. CDR3 sequence (DNA): TGTGCCAGCAGTCTTTCTAGCACAGATACGCAGTATTTT. Looking up the rest from reference TRBV7-9 and TRBJ2-3 gives the full variable domain: DTGVSQNPRHKITKRGQNVTFRCDPISEHNRLYWYRQTLGQGPEFLTYFQNEAQLEKSRLLSDRFSAERPKGSFSTLEIQRTEQGDSAMYLCASSLSSTDTQYFGPGTRLTVL.

V usage is TRBV29-1 and J usage is TRBJ2-7, with 9 bases identical to TRBD2. This CDR3 contains 13 residues. The V and J ends lost 1 base and 5 bases, in that order; junction bases with no gene match: 3. CDR1 is SQVTM, CDR2 ANQGSEA, per germline. In DNA, the CDR3 is TGCAGCGTTGAAGGCGGGAGGGCCGACGAGCAGTACTTC. Its translation: CSVEGGRADEQYF.

V and J are TRBV27 and TRBJ2-1; the match to TRBD2 covers 11 bases. The CDR3 has 16 amino acids. Germline CDR1 reads MNHEY; CDR2 reads SMNVEV (reference sequence). Trimming removed 6 bases from V and 6 bases from J; junction bases left unmatched: 10. CDR3 bases: TGTGCCAGCAGACCCCTTTTAGCGGGAGGGGGCAATGAGCAGTTCTTC. Translating gives CASRPLLAGGGNEQFF.

The chain uses TRBV7-6 and TRBJ2-3; unclear D gene. CDR3 length: 14 residues. Germline V CDR1 and CDR2: SGHVS, FNYEAQ. V was shortened by 5 bases and J by 2 bases, with 11 bases between the two germline ends. The CDR3 loop is CASSQAANTDTQYF. CDR3 sequence (DNA): TGTGCCAGCAGCCAAGCCGCGAACACAGATACGCAGTATTTT.

The J gene is TRBJ2-3, the V gene TRBV7-9, with D perhaps matching TRBD2 (6 bases). CDR3 size: 14 residues. Germline V gives CDR1 SEHNR, CDR2 FQNEAQ (reference sequence). Trimming cost V 6 bases and J 2 bases, with 12 bases left between them. In DNA form, the CDR3 reads TGTGCCAGCAGACCGGGACTGTACACAGATACGCAGTATTTT. As protein: CASRPGLYTDTQYF.

The gene calls are TRBV6-5 and TRBJ2-1; 10 bases are a match to TRBD2. CDR1 and CDR2 (germline): MNHEY, SVGAGI. V lost 0 bases and J lost 10; bases outside the gene matches: 3. The CDR3 has 14 residues. The CDR3 here is CASSYSKGLAEQFF. The CDR3 DNA reads as TGTGCCAGCAGTTACTCCAAGGGACTAGCGGAGCAGTTCTTC.

J is TRBJ2-5 and V is TRBV9, with 12 positions matching TRBD2. This CDR3 spans 20 amino acids. The J segment lost 2 bases and the V segment lost 3 bases, leaving 17 bases of the junction unmatched. Germline loops: CDR1 SGDLS, CDR2 YYNGEE. DNA of the CDR3: TGTGCCAGCAGCGGCAACTCACTAGCGGGAGGTCTTGTTCTACAAGAGACCCAGTACTTC. It is translated as CASSGNSLAGGLVLQETQYF.

The CDR3 protein is CASSLVGASGREQFF. The CDR3 nucleotides read TGTGCCAGCAGTTTGGTCGGGGCTAGCGGGAGGGAGCAGTTCTTC. The J gene is TRBJ2-1, the V gene TRBV27; 11 bases are shared with TRBD2. The germline V gene encodes CDR1 MNHEY and CDR2 SMNVEV (reference sequence). The CDR3 totals 15 residues. V shed 3 bases and J 10 bases; nucleotides not matched to a gene: 8.

The chain recombines TRBV30 with TRBJ1-5, with TRBD1 identical over 7 bases. The germline CDR1 and CDR2 sequences are GTSNPN and SVGIG (reference sequence). The trim removed 5 bases at V and 8 bases at J, leaving 9 bases unmatched. The CDR3 is 13 amino acids. The CDR3 region has the DNA TGTGCCTGGGCCCGAGGGGGCCTAGAGCCCCAGCATTTT. It yields the protein CAWARGGLEPQHF. Supplemented by reference TRBV30 and TRBJ1-5, the full variable domain reads SQTIHQWPATLVQPVGSPLSLECTVEGTSNPNLYWYRQAAGRGLQLLFYSVGIGQISSEVPQNLSASRPQDRQFILSSKKLLLSDSGFYLCAWARGGLEPQHFGDGTRLSIL.

The chain uses TRBV4-3 and TRBJ1-2; D not certain. CDR3 length: 12 residues. Germline V lookup: CDR1 LGHNA, CDR2 YSLEER. V lost 0 bases to trimming and J lost 4 bases, with 3 bases between them. The CDR3 DNA reads TGCGCCAGCAGCCAAGAAGGCTATGGCTACACCTTC. Translated: CASSQEGYGYTF.

This clone was seen a few times. This specimen includes other DNA sequences encoding the same CDR3. The chain joins TRBV7-9 to TRBJ1-1; no firm D call. The CDR3 totals 12 residues. The V end lost 2 bases, the J end lost 0 bases, and 1 base lay between the germline ends. Germline CDR1 is SEHNR and CDR2 is FQNEAQ (reference sequence). The CDR3 DNA sequence: TGTGCCAGCAGCTTAATGAACACTGAAGCTTTCTTT. It is translated as CASSLMNTEAFF.

This clone was counted a few times. The same CDR3 is also encoded by other DNA sequences in this sample. The genes are TRBV27 and TRBJ2-5; D is possibly TRBD1 or TRBD2 (5 bases each). CDR1 and CDR2 from the germline V gene are MNHEY and SMNVEV (reference sequence). V shed 2 bases and J shed 2 bases, with 9 bases lying between them. The CDR3 covers 14 residues. DNA of the CDR3: TGTGCCAGCAGTTTACTCGGGGCTCAAGAGACCCAGTACTTC. Translated, it gives CASSLLGAQETQYF.

The rearrangement joins TRBV7-3 to TRBJ2-1; D not certain. This CDR3 spans 12 amino acids. Germline V lookup: CDR1 SGHTA, CDR2 FQGTGA. The V end was cut by 2 bases, the J end by 6 bases, with 5 bases between. The CDR3 sequence: CASSLDGNEQFF. The CDR3 DNA follows: TGTGCCAGCAGCTTAGATGGCAATGAGCAGTTCTTC.